These T cell receptor beta chains were read from a single sample in a study of cytomegalovirus exposure and HLA in healthy donors. Sequencing used immunoSEQ multiplex PCR; TCRdb keeps in-frame clones, though not all of them. The table includes approximately 100,000 clones, 60% to 85% detected once. Source material: PBMCs. The source of these receptors is a man aged 50 to 59 in good health and CMV-seronegative. Both conserved end residues are trimmed from each CDR3. Not every row has a clone size; where given, it reads once, few, many or a size class.

v_gene: TRBV6-4
abundance: few
j_gene: TRBJ1-4
CDR3aa: ASSDRVQGTLWATNEKLF

v_gene: TRBV10-1
abundance: once
j_gene: TRBJ2-2
CDR3aa: ASLNGTSVPTGELF

v_gene: TRBV5-6
abundance: -
j_gene: TRBJ1-1
CDR3aa: ASSFFLGREGTEAF

v_gene: TRBV5-1
abundance: few
j_gene: TRBJ2-5
CDR3aa: ASSPGTGQETQY

v_gene: TRBV7-8
abundance: -
j_gene: TRBJ2-7
CDR3aa: ATNWGTGGFEQY

v_gene: TRBV2
abundance: -
j_gene: TRBJ2-3
CDR3aa: ASSGLVGDTQY

v_gene: TRBV5-6
abundance: -
j_gene: TRBJ1-6
CDR3aa: ASSMLRQPYNSPLH

v_gene: TRBV6-6
abundance: -
j_gene: TRBJ2-1
CDR3aa: ASSYGGGVTEQF

v_gene: TRBV11-1
abundance: -
j_gene: TRBJ2-1
CDR3aa: ASSLRGVVYNEQF

v_gene: TRBV7-2
abundance: once
j_gene: TRBJ2-1
CDR3aa: ASSLSGAGGYNEQF

v_gene: TRBV7-9
abundance: -
j_gene: TRBJ2-5
CDR3aa: ASSSGTGGPQETQY

v_gene: TRBV5-1
abundance: once
j_gene: TRBJ1-1
CDR3aa: ASSLTSGYTEAF

v_gene: TRBV6-1
abundance: -
j_gene: TRBJ2-7
CDR3aa: ASSADRGPDEQY

v_gene: TRBV10-2
abundance: -
j_gene: TRBJ2-1
CDR3aa: ASSQAGRYNEQF

v_gene: TRBV27
abundance: -
j_gene: TRBJ1-1
CDR3aa: ASSFSPGQNTEAF

v_gene: TRBV7-8
abundance: -
j_gene: TRBJ2-7
CDR3aa: ASSPTGGRSYEQY

v_gene: TRBV28
abundance: once
j_gene: TRBJ2-1
CDR3aa: ASSFGTTNAKYNEQF

v_gene: TRBV19
abundance: -
j_gene: TRBJ2-6
CDR3aa: ASSIDMKNFGANVLT

v_gene: TRBV7-9
abundance: -
j_gene: TRBJ2-3
CDR3aa: ASRPGLGGTDTQY

v_gene: TRBV9
abundance: -
j_gene: TRBJ2-2
CDR3aa: ASSPRPGELF

v_gene: TRBV19
abundance: -
j_gene: TRBJ2-2
CDR3aa: ATVQSGTHTGELF

v_gene: TRBV2
abundance: -
j_gene: TRBJ1-4
CDR3aa: ASRRTGNSEKLF

v_gene: TRBV18
abundance: -
j_gene: TRBJ1-1
CDR3aa: ASSRADTLNTEAF

v_gene: TRBV5-1
abundance: few
j_gene: TRBJ2-7
CDR3aa: ASSLSSDDISPYEQY

v_gene: TRBV4-1
abundance: -
j_gene: TRBJ2-2
CDR3aa: ASSKGSSVNTGELF

v_gene: TRBV19
abundance: -
j_gene: TRBJ1-2
CDR3aa: ASKRTEGGYT

v_gene: TRBV19
abundance: -
j_gene: TRBJ1-1
CDR3aa: ASAGGGWMNTEAF

v_gene: TRBV7-2
abundance: -
j_gene: TRBJ2-7
CDR3aa: ASSSVRSSYEQY

v_gene: TRBV6-1
abundance: -
j_gene: TRBJ1-5
CDR3aa: ASSGRGRQGNQPQH

v_gene: TRBV7-9
abundance: few
j_gene: TRBJ2-1
CDR3aa: ASSPGARGRQF

v_gene: TRBV6-6
abundance: -
j_gene: TRBJ1-4
CDR3aa: ASMEYGDLRFGLF